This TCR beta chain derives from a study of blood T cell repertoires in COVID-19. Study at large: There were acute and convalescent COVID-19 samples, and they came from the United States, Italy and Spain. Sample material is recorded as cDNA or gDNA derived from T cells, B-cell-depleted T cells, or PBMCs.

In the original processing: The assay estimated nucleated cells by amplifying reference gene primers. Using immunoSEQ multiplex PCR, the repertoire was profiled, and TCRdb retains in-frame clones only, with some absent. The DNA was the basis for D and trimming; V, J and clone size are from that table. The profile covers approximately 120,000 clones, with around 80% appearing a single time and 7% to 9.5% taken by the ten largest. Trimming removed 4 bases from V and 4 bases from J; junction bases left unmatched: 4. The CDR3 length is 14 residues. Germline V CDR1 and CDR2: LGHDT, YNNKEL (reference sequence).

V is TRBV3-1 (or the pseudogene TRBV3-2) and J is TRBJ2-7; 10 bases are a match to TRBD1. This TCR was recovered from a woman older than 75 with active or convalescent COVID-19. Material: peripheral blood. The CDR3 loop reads CASSLRTGGYEQYF. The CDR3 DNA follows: TGTGCCAGCAGCCTAAGGACAGGGGGTTACGAGCAGTACTTC.